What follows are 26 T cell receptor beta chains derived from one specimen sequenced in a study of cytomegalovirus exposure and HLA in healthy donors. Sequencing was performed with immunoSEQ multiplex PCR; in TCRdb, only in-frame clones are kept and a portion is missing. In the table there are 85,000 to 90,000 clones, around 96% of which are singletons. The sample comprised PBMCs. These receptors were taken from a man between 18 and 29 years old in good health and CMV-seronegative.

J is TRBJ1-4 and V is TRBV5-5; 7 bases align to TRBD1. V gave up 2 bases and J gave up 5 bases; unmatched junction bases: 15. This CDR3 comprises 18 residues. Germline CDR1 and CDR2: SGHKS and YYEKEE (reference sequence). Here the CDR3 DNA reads TGTGCCAGCAGCTTTGGAGGACAGGTTGAAGGCCTAAATGAAAAACTGTTTTTT. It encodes CASSFGGQVEGLNEKLFF.

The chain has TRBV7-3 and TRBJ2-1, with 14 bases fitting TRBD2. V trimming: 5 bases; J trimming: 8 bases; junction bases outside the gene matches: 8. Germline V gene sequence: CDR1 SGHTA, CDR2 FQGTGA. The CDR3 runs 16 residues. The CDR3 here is CASSTQGTSGRYEQFF. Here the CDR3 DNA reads TGTGCCAGCAGCACACAGGGGACTAGCGGGAGATATGAGCAGTTCTTC.

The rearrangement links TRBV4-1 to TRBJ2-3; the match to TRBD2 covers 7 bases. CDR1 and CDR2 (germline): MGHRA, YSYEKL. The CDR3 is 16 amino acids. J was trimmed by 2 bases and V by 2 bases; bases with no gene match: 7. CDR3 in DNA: TGCGCCAGCAGCCAACTTCTACTAGCGTACACAGATACGCAGTATTTT. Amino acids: CASSQLLLAYTDTQYF.

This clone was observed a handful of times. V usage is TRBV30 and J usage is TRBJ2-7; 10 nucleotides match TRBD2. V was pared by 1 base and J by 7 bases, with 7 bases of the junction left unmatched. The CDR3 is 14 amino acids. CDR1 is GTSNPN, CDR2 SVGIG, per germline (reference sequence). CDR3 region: CAWSGSLAGDEQYF. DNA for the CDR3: TGTGCCTGGAGTGGTAGTCTAGCGGGAGATGAGCAGTACTTC. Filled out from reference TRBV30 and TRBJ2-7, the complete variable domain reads SQTIHQWPATLVQPVGSPLSLECTVEGTSNPNLYWYRQAAGRGLQLLFYSVGIGQISSEVPQNLSASRPQDRQFILSSKKLLLSDSGFYLCAWSGSLAGDEQYFGPGTRLTVT.

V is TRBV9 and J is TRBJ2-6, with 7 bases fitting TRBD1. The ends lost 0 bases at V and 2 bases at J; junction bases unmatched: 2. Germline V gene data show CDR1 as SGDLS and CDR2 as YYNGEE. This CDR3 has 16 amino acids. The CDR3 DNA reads TGTGCCAGCAGCGTAGTGGACAGGACTGGGGCCAACGTCCTGACTTTC. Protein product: CASSVVDRTGANVLTF.

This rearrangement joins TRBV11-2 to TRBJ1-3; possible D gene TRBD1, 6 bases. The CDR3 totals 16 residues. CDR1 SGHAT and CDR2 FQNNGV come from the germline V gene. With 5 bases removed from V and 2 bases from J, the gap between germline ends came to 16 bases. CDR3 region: CASSPSPGAAGNTIYF. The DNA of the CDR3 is TGTGCCAGCAGCCCTAGTCCAGGGGCGGCTGGAAACACCATATATTTT.

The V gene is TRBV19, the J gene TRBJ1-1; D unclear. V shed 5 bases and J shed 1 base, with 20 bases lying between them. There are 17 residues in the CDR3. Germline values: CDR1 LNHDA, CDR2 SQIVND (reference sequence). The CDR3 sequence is CASSPSSVPAGNTEAFF. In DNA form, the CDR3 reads TGTGCCAGTAGTCCATCCTCGGTCCCGGCGGGGAACACTGAAGCTTTCTTT.

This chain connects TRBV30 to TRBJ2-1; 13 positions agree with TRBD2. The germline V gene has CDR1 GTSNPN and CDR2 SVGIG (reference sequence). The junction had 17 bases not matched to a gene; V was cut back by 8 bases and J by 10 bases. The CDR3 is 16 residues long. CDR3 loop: CALARAAVLAGGEQFF. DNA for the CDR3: TGTGCCCTTGCCCGGGCTGCCGTACTAGCGGGAGGGGAGCAGTTCTTC.

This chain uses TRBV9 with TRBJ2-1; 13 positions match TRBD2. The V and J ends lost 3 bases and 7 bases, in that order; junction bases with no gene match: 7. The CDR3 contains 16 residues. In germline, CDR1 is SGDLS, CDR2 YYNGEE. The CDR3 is CASSARTSGRSNEQFF. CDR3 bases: TGTGCCAGCAGCGCACGGACTAGCGGGAGATCAAATGAGCAGTTCTTC.

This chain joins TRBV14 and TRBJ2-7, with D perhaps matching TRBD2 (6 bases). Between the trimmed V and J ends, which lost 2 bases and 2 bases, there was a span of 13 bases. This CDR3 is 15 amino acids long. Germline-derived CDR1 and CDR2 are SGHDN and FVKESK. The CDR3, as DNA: TGTGCCAGCAGCCAAACCGGGACGGGGGCCTACGAGCAGTACTTC. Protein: CASSQTGTGAYEQYF.

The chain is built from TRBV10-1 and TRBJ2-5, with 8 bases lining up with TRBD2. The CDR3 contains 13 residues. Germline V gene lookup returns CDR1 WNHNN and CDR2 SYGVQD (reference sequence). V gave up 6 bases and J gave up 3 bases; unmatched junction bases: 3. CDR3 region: CASRRTSKETQYF. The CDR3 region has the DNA TGCGCCAGCAGGCGGACTAGCAAAGAGACCCAGTACTTC.

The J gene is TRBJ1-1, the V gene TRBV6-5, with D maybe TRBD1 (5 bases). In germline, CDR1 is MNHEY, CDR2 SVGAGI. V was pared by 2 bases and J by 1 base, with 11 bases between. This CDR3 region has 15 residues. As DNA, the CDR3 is TGTGCCAGCAGTTACGTGACAGCCAGGAACACTGAAGCTTTCTTT. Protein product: CASSYVTARNTEAFF.

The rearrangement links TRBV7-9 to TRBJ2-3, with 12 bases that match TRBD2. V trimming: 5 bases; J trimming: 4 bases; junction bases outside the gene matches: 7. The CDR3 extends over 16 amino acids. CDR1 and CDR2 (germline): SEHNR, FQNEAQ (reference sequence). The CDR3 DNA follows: TGTGCCAGCAGCCGGACTAGCGGGATCTGGGCAGATACGCAGTATTTT. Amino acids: CASSRTSGIWADTQYF.

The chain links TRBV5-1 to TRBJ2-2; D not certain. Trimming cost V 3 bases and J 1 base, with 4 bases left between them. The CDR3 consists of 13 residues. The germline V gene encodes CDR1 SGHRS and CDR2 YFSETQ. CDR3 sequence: CASSSMNTGELFF. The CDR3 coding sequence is TGCGCCAGCAGCTCCATGAACACCGGGGAGCTGTTTTTT.

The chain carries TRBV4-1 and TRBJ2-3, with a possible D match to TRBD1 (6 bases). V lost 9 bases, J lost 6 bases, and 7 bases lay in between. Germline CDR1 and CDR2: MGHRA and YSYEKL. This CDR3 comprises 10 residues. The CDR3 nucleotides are TGCGCCAGAAGGGGGGATACGCAGTATTTT. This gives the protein CARRGDTQYF.

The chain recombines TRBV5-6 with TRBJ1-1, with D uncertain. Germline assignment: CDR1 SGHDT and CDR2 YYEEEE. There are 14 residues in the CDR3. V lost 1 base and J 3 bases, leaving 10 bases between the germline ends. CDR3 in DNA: TGTGCCAGCAGCTTGTTCAGGCCGGACACTGAAGCTTTCTTT. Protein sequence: CASSLFRPDTEAFF.

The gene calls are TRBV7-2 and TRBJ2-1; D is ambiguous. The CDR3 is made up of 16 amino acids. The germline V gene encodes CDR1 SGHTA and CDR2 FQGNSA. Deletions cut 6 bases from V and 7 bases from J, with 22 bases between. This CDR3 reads CASSSRRASRGNEQFF. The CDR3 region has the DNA TGTGCCAGCAGTTCAAGGCGCGCCTCCCGAGGTAATGAGCAGTTCTTC.

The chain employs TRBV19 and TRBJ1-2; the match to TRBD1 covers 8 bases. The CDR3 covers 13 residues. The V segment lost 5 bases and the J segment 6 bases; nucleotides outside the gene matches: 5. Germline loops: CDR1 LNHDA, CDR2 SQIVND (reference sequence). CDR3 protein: CASSFGQGHGYTF. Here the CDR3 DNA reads TGTGCCAGTAGTTTCGGACAGGGCCATGGCTACACCTTC.

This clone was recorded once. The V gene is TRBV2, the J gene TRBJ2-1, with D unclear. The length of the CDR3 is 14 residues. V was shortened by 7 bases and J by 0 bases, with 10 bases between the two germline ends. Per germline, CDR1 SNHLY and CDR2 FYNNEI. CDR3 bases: TGTGCCAGCAAGAGCCCGAGCTCCTACAATGAGCAGTTCTTC. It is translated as CASKSPSSYNEQFF.

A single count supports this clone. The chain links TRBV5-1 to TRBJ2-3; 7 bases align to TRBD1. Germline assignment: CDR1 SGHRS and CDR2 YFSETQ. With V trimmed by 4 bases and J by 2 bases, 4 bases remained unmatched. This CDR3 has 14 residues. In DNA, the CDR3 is TGCGCCAGCAGCAGGACAGGTAACACAGATACGCAGTATTTT. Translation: CASSRTGNTDTQYF.

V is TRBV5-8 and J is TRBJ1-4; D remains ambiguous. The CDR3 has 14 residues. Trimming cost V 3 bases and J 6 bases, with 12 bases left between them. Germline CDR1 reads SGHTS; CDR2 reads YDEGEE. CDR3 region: CASSSPGFYEKLFF. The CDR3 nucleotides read TGTGCCAGCAGCTCGCCGGGGTTTTATGAAAAACTGTTTTTT. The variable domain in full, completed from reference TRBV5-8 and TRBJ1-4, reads EAGVTQSPTHLIKTRGQQATLRCSPISGHTSVYWYQQALGLGLQFLLWYDEGEERNRGNFPPRFSGRQFPNYSSELNVNALELEDSALYLCASSSPGFYEKLFFGSGTQLSVL.

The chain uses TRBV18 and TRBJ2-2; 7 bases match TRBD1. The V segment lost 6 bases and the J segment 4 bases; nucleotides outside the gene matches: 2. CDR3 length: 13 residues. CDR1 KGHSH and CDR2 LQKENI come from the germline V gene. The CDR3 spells CASSTGTTGELFF. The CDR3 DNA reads TGTGCCAGCTCGACAGGGACCACCGGGGAGCTGTTTTTT.

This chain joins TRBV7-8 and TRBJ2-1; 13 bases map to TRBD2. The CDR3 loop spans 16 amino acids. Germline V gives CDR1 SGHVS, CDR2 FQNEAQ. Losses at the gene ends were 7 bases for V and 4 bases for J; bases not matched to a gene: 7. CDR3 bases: TGTGCCAGCATGCCGGGACTAGCGGGATTATACAATGAGCAGTTCTTC. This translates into CASMPGLAGLYNEQFF.

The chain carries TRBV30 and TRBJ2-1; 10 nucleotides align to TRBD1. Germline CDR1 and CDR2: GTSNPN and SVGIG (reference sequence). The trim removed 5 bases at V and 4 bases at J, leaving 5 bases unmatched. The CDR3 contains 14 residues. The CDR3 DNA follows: TGTGCCTGGGGAAGGACAGGGGGATACAATGAGCAGTTCTTC. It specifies CAWGRTGGYNEQFF.

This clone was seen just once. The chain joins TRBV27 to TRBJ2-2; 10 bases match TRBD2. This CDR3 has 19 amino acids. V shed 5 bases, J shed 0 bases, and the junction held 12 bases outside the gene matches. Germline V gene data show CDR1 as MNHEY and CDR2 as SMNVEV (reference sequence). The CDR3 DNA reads TGTGCCAGCAGTATGTACTTTAAACTAGCGGGAACGAACACCGGGGAGCTGTTTTTT. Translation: CASSMYFKLAGTNTGELFF.

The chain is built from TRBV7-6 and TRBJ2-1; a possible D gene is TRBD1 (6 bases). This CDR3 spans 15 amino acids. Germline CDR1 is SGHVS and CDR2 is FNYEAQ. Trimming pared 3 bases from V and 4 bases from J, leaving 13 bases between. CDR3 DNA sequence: TGTGCCAGCAGCTTGGGTAGGGGGAATTACAATGAGCAGTTCTTC. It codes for CASSLGRGNYNEQFF.